These 28 T cell receptor beta chains were all obtained from the same sample, sequenced in a study of T cell repertoires in cytomegalovirus infection. The antigens for these receptors are not known. Each CDR3 protein is one row after TCRdb ran MiXCR on the reads. The sample contains about half a million distinct CDR3 sequences, more than 30% of which appear only once. The sequenced sample was cultured PBMCs, obtained from culture after CMV antigen stimulation. All receptors derive from a human donor in good health (CMV status not recorded). Some clones in this sample may be carry-over from other donors' samples.

The chain links TRBV25-1 to TRBJ1-1, with TRBD1 matching 7 bases. CDR3 length equals 12 residues. The V segment lost 8 bases and the J segment 4 bases; nucleotides outside the gene matches: 4. Germline loops: CDR1 MGHDK, CDR2 SYGVNS. CDR3: CASRNRGTEAFF. The CDR3 DNA follows: TGTGCCAGCCGAAACAGGGGCACTGAAGCTTTCTTT.

The rearrangement uses TRBV4-1 and TRBJ2-1, with a tentative D call TRBD2 (6 bases). Trimming stripped 1 base from V and 9 bases from J, with 13 bases between. Germline CDR1 MGHRA, CDR2 YSYEKL. The CDR3 is made up of 14 amino acids. The CDR3 region has the DNA TGCGCCAGCAGCCAAGGACCAGCCGGGGGTGAGCAGTTCTTC. Encoded protein: CASSQGPAGGEQFF.

This clonotype was detected only a few times. The V gene is TRBV25-1, the J gene TRBJ2-5; tentative D call: TRBD2 (7 bases). Germline V gene lookup returns CDR1 MGHDK and CDR2 SYGVNS. V gave up 3 bases and J gave up 0 bases, with 14 bases separating them. The CDR3 is 16 residues long. CDR3 sequence: CASSEGGPGYQETQYF. CDR3 bases: TGTGCCAGCAGTGAGGGGGGGCCGGGGTACCAAGAGACCCAGTACTTC.

This clonotype has a count of ten or more. The chain links TRBV7-2 to TRBJ1-2; 9 bases are a match to TRBD1. J gave up 7 bases and V 5 bases, and 8 bases lay outside the gene matches. Per germline, CDR1 SGHTA and CDR2 FQGNSA. This CDR3 is 14 amino acids long. In DNA, the CDR3 is TGTGCCAGCAGCATACAGGGGGCTTCTTCTGGCTACACCTTC. This translates into CASSIQGASSGYTF. The variable domain in full, with the rest retrieved from reference TRBV7-2 and TRBJ1-2, is GAGVSQSPSNKVTEKGKDVELRCDPISGHTALYWYRQSLGQGLEFLIYFQGNSAPDKSGLPSDRFSAERTGGSVSTLTIQRTQQEDSAVYLCASSIQGASSGYTFGSGTRLTVV.

This clonotype was recorded only once. The V gene is TRBV20-1, the J gene TRBJ1-5, with 11 bases lining up with TRBD1. V shed 6 bases and J 0 bases; nucleotides not matched to a gene: 4. Germline V gives CDR1 DFQATT, CDR2 SNEGSKA (reference sequence). The CDR3 length is 15 residues. CDR3 sequence reads: CSASGQGASNQPQHF. CDR3 DNA: TGCAGTGCAAGCGGACAGGGGGCTAGCAATCAGCCCCAGCATTTT.

The chain has TRBV7-2 and TRBJ2-1, with D unresolved. CDR3 length: 14 amino acids. From germline, CDR1 is SGHTA and CDR2 FQGNSA. The V end was cut by 2 bases, the J end by 4 bases, with 9 bases between. This CDR3 is CASSLIQLYNEQFF. CDR3 coding DNA: TGTGCCAGCAGCTTAATACAGCTTTACAATGAGCAGTTCTTC.

This clonotype was seen at least ten times. This chain joins TRBV7-2 and TRBJ2-1; TRBD1 matches at 10 bases. This CDR3 region has 15 residues. Unmatched junction bases numbered 7, after V lost 3 bases and J lost 8 bases. Germline CDR1 and CDR2: SGHTA and FQGNSA. CDR3 DNA: TGTGCCAGCAGCTTGACCGGGACAGGGGATCATGAGCAGTTCTTC. Its protein is CASSLTGTGDHEQFF. The full variable domain, in which reference TRBV7-2 and TRBJ2-1 provide the parts outside the CDR3, is GAGVSQSPSNKVTEKGKDVELRCDPISGHTALYWYRQSLGQGLEFLIYFQGNSAPDKSGLPSDRFSAERTGGSVSTLTIQRTQQEDSAVYLCASSLTGTGDHEQFFGPGTRLTVL.

This clonotype was detected a few times. The rearrangement uses TRBV7-2 and TRBJ2-3, with D uncertain. CDR3 size: 11 residues. Trimming removed 7 bases at V and 5 bases at J, with 7 bases between. Germline V gene sequence: CDR1 SGHTA, CDR2 FQGNSA. CDR3: CASTSGDTQYF. The CDR3 coding sequence is TGTGCCAGCACCTCGGGAGATACGCAGTATTTT.

J is TRBJ2-7 and V is TRBV7-8; D may be TRBD2 (6 bases). Trimming shortened V by 4 bases and J by 4 bases, and 14 bases separated the two germline ends. This CDR3 region has 14 residues. The germline CDR1 and CDR2 sequences are SGHVS and FQNEAQ. CDR3 nucleotides: TGTGCCAGCAGCTCCTCCGGGACTCTATACGAGCAGTACGTC. Its translation is CASSSSGTLYEQYV.

The genes are TRBV11-2 and TRBJ2-5; 9 positions match TRBD1. This CDR3 region has 16 residues. Germline CDR1 SGHAT, CDR2 FQNNGV. V shed 1 base, J shed 4 bases, and the junction held 7 bases outside the gene matches. The CDR3 sequence is CASSLVGQGFGETQYF. The DNA of the CDR3 is TGTGCCAGCAGCTTAGTCGGACAGGGGTTCGGAGAGACCCAGTACTTC.

J is TRBJ1-2 and V is TRBV4-3; TRBD1 matches 7 bases. J lost 2 bases, V lost 5 bases, and 5 bases had no gene match. The CDR3 sequence is 14 residues long. Germline V gene lookup returns CDR1 LGHNA and CDR2 YSLEER. The CDR3 region is CASSAQGINYGYTF. CDR3 nucleotides: TGCGCCAGCAGCGCACAGGGGATCAACTATGGCTACACCTTC.

The J gene is TRBJ2-5, the V gene TRBV7-2; weak D call: TRBD2 (6 bases). Germline V gene sequence: CDR1 SGHTA, CDR2 FQGNSA. CDR3 size: 16 residues. The germline V and J ends were trimmed by 5 bases and 6 bases, with 22 bases remaining between them. CDR3 loop: CASSPEGGLGVKTQYF. The CDR3 nucleotides are TGTGCCAGCAGCCCGGAGGGTGGGTTGGGGGTGAAGACCCAGTACTTC. Supplemented by reference TRBV7-2 and TRBJ2-5, the full variable domain reads GAGVSQSPSNKVTEKGKDVELRCDPISGHTALYWYRQSLGQGLEFLIYFQGNSAPDKSGLPSDRFSAERTGGSVSTLTIQRTQQEDSAVYLCASSPEGGLGVKTQYFGPGTRLLVL.

The chain joins TRBV28 to TRBJ1-5; TRBD1 might be the D (5 bases). The CDR3 consists of 16 residues. CDR1 and CDR2 (germline): MDHEN, SYDVKM. V lost 3 bases, J lost 3 bases, and 15 bases lay in between. CDR3 coding DNA: TGTGCCAGCAGTTTCGGGGCCAGAACTTCCAATCAGCCCCAGCATTTT. This encodes CASSFGARTSNQPQHF.

This clonotype was detected many times. The rearrangement uses TRBV7-2 and TRBJ2-4, with D possibly TRBD2 on 5 matching bases. V was clipped by 5 bases and J by 0 bases, with 11 bases between them. Germline CDR1 is SGHTA and CDR2 is FQGNSA. This CDR3 has 15 amino acids. Here the CDR3 reads CASSPSGLAKNIQYF. Here the CDR3 DNA reads TGTGCCAGCAGCCCCAGCGGCCTAGCCAAAAACATTCAGTACTTC.

This clonotype appeared a few times. The CDR3 spells CATAEAETEAFF. The CDR3 DNA is TGTGCCACCGCGGAAGCGGAAACTGAAGCTTTCTTT. This chain uses TRBV6-2 or TRBV6-3 with TRBJ1-1, with D unresolved. The CDR3 totals 12 residues. The V end was cut by 10 bases, the J end by 5 bases, with 14 bases between. The V gene's germline CDR1 is MNHEY and CDR2 SVGEGT.

The chain carries TRBV5-4 and TRBJ1-1; D is perhaps TRBD1 (6 bases). The CDR3 sequence is 13 residues long. The germline CDR1 and CDR2 sequences are SGHNT and YYREEE (reference sequence). V gave up 2 bases and J gave up 5 bases, with 10 bases separating them. This CDR3 reads CASSFPGDTEAFF. CDR3 DNA: TGTGCCAGCAGCTTCCCAGGGGATACTGAAGCTTTCTTT.

The chain is built from TRBV7-8 and TRBJ2-7; D is possibly TRBD1 (6 bases). Trimming stripped 5 bases from V and 3 bases from J, with 11 bases between. Germline V gene lookup returns CDR1 SGHVS and CDR2 FQNEAQ. CDR3 size: 13 residues. The CDR3 protein is CASSPGHRYEQYV. In nucleotides, the CDR3 is TGTGCCAGCAGCCCGGGACACCGCTACGAGCAGTACGTC.

The chain recombines TRBV20-1 with TRBJ2-5, with 10 bases aligning to TRBD2. Per the germline V gene, CDR1 is DFQATT and CDR2 is SNEGSKA (reference sequence). The CDR3 extends over 12 amino acids. The V gene end was trimmed by 7 bases and the J gene end by 2 bases; junction bases not matched to a gene: 1. Here the CDR3 DNA reads TGCAGTGGAGCGGGAGGGCAAGAGACCCAGTACTTC. Its translation: CSGAGGQETQYF.

This clonotype was seen a few times. The chain couples TRBV7-8 to TRBJ2-5; TRBD1 matches at 7 bases. Losses at the gene ends were 3 bases for V and 3 bases for J; bases not matched to a gene: 4. Germline V gene lookup returns CDR1 SGHVS and CDR2 FQNEAQ. The CDR3 has 14 residues. The CDR3 DNA sequence: TGTGCCAGCAGCTTTCCCCAGGGGGAAGAGACCCAGTACTTC. This translates into CASSFPQGEETQYF.

The rearrangement links TRBV7-8 to TRBJ2-5, with TRBD2 matching over 10 bases. CDR3 size: 15 residues. The germline gives CDR1 SGHVS, CDR2 FQNEAQ. After removal of 4 bases from V and 1 base from J, the junction contained 3 bases not matched to a gene. The CDR3 protein is CASSSGLASQETQYF. The CDR3 nucleotides read TGTGCCAGCAGCTCGGGACTAGCGTCCCAAGAGACCCAGTACTTC. Complete variable domain (other parts from reference TRBV7-8 and TRBJ2-5): GAGVSQSPRYKVAKRGQDVALRCDPISGHVSLFWYQQALGQGPEFLTYFQNEAQLDKSGLPSDRFFAERPEGSVSTLKIQRTQQEDSAVYLCASSSGLASQETQYFGPGTRLLVL.

This rearrangement joins TRBV12-3 or TRBV12-4 to TRBJ1-1; D unresolved. V was cut by 7 bases and J by 10 bases, with 19 bases left in between. The CDR3 runs to 13 residues. CDR3 sequence reads: CASKKPLQSLAFF. The CDR3 bases are TGTGCCAGCAAAAAGCCCCTCCAGAGCTTAGCTTTCTTT.

The V call is TRBV28, the J call TRBJ2-7, with TRBD1 matching 9 bases. CDR3 length: 15 residues. Trimming cost V 2 bases and J 3 bases; bases outside gene matches: 5. Germline lookup yields CDR1 MDHEN and CDR2 SYDVKM. CDR3 loop: CASSLGGQGYYEQYF. As DNA, the CDR3 is TGTGCCAGCAGTTTAGGGGGACAGGGATACTACGAGCAGTACTTC.

The chain is built from TRBV7-2 and TRBJ2-7; D is possibly TRBD2 (5 bases). The ends were cut back, 1 base at V and 2 bases at J, with 12 bases in the middle. This CDR3 spans 15 amino acids. Germline values: CDR1 SGHTA, CDR2 FQGNSA. The CDR3 protein is CASSLEVRAPYEQYF. CDR3 bases: TGTGCCAGCAGCTTAGAGGTGCGGGCTCCCTACGAGCAGTACTTC.

This clonotype appeared a few times. V gene TRBV7-9 combines with J gene TRBJ1-2, with 9 nucleotides matching TRBD1. This CDR3 contains 13 residues. The trim removed 8 bases at V and 8 bases at J, leaving 9 bases unmatched. Looked up from germline, CDR1 is SEHNR and CDR2 is FQNEAQ (reference sequence). The CDR3 region has the DNA TGTGCCAGCGGAGGACAGGGGATTGGGGGCTACACCTTC. Translated: CASGGQGIGGYTF.

This clonotype was seen a handful of times. V gene TRBV7-2 combines with J gene TRBJ2-5, with D hard to call. Germline V gene lookup returns CDR1 SGHTA and CDR2 FQGNSA. Trimming took 3 bases from V and 3 from J, leaving 11 bases between them. The CDR3 spans 14 residues. The chain's CDR3 is CASSLDLWEETQYF. Here the CDR3 DNA reads TGTGCCAGCAGCTTGGACCTATGGGAAGAGACCCAGTACTTC.

The chain uses TRBV7-9 and TRBJ2-1, with TRBD1 matching over 8 bases. The CDR3 sequence is 16 residues long. The V gene end was trimmed by 5 bases and the J gene end by 0 bases; junction bases not matched to a gene: 6. CDR1 SEHNR and CDR2 FQNEAQ come from the germline V gene (reference sequence). CDR3 nucleotides: TGTGCCAGCAGCCAGACAGGGGCCGTCTCCTACAATGAGCAGTTCTTC. Encoded protein: CASSQTGAVSYNEQFF.

In this sample, this clonotype turned up once. This chain uses TRBV25-1 with TRBJ1-2, with 8 positions matching TRBD1. The CDR3 spans 14 residues. V lost 6 bases and J lost 6; bases outside the gene matches: 9. Germline values: CDR1 MGHDK, CDR2 SYGVNS. The CDR3 DNA follows: TGTGCCAGCAGGGATGCTGGACAGGGAAATGGCTACACCTTC. Amino acid sequence: CASRDAGQGNGYTF.

This clonotype was observed a few times. The chain uses TRBV19 and TRBJ2-2; D may be TRBD1 (6 bases). The CDR3 sequence is 18 residues long. V lost 5 bases to trimming and J lost 0 bases, with 19 bases between them. Germline V CDR1 and CDR2: LNHDA, SQIVND (reference sequence). CDR3 sequence: CASSAGQGLASNTGELFF. Written as DNA, the CDR3 is TGTGCCAGTAGTGCAGGGCAGGGGCTCGCTTCGAACACCGGGGAGCTGTTTTTT.